This T cell receptor (beta chain) stems from a study of T cell responses to AZD1222 COVID-19 vaccine (dated by TCRdb to the early 2020s). Study-level background: A total of 233 trial participants underwent TCR sequencing, of whom 200 to 220 had received two doses of AZD1222 and about 25 had received two doses of the MenACWY control vaccine. Trial participants were enrolled by age into 18-55, 56-69 and 70-plus year subgroups, with around 150, 28 and 57 TCR-sequenced participants respectively.

The CDR3 regions of human TCRbeta chains were analyzed by immunosequencing. The authors' pipeline ran thus. TCRs in the repertoires were compared against a reference library of SARS-CoV-2-specific TCRs that had been generated with the MIRA antigen-specificity platform. Breadth was defined as the fraction of unique TCRs that were SARS-CoV-2-associated. Depth was defined as the fraction of total T cells that were SARS-CoV-2-associated. Using the MIRA data, each spike-specific TCR was mapped to the spike region that the TCR reacts to and placed in a CD4 or CD8 class. Log10-transformed breadth and depth values were compared by one-way ANOVA with Sidak's multiple comparisons tests. Drawn from immuneACCESS, this table holds only the in-frame rearrangements with V and J called that TCRdb kept. Clones are partly lost; checked studies trace under half to an unresolved V gene and leave the rest unexplained. The V and J calls and clone size come from that table; D and trimming were worked out from the DNA. Across this sample there are 150,000 to 180,000 clones, with 85% to 95% seen only once. The ten largest clones represent roughly 1.6% of the sample.

The sample's time point label, in plain terms: about 28 days (+/-7) after the second vaccine dose. AZD1222 recipients given second doses at about 4 weeks or at about 12 weeks were pooled, since spike-specific TCR depth and breadth were not found to differ between the two schedules. Vaccinee samples came from UK trials COV001 and COV002, including a single-blind randomized controlled phase 2/3 trial of AZD1222 (ChAdOx1 nCoV-19) in healthy adults. Trial participant PBMC samples were collected at day 0 and day 28 after the second dose for TCRbeta chain sequencing. From the cysteine up to the phenylalanine, the CDR3 has a length of 15 residues. The DNA shown is the 45-base CDR3, in frame from base 1. The germline V gene (reference sequence) yields MNHEY for CDR1 and SMNVEV for CDR2. V drops 4 bases and J drops 2 bases, leaving 15 bases in between. A word on this clone: No antigen is known for it. Qualities for individual bases were not recorded, and no much larger clone is one base off.

What the work shows at the level of the full study, not this receptor alone: Because no day 14 peak-response samples were available, the repertoires could be characterized only after the peak T cell response. Spike-specific TCR breadth and depth rose significantly after two AZD1222 doses compared with day 0 and with MenACWY recipients. Only a handful of AZD1222 recipients were SARS-CoV-2 seropositive at baseline, limiting conclusions about previously exposed vaccinees. CD4 TCRs associated with the vaccine covered the entire spike protein, and the dominant responses were in regions 160-218 and 743-854. Reportedly, close to half of the unique spike-specific TCRs recognized epitopes lying outside the regions that are mutated in the B.1.351 and B.1.1.7 variants. Participants were mostly white British, with more females than males. The authors suggested clonal diversity may have been underestimated. In the small 56-69-year group, the increase in depth fell short of significance, most likely because of low power.

This sample comprised peripheral blood, obtained 28 days after the second AZD1222 dose. This sequence uses TRBV27 and TRBJ2-7; 5 matching bases give a weak D call of TRBD1. The clonotype was recovered from an adult who received the AZD1222 COVID-19 vaccine. DNA sequence: TGTGCCAGCAGTTCTGGGGCCTACGCCACCTACGAGCAGTACTTC. Its protein reads: CASSSGAYATYEQYF.